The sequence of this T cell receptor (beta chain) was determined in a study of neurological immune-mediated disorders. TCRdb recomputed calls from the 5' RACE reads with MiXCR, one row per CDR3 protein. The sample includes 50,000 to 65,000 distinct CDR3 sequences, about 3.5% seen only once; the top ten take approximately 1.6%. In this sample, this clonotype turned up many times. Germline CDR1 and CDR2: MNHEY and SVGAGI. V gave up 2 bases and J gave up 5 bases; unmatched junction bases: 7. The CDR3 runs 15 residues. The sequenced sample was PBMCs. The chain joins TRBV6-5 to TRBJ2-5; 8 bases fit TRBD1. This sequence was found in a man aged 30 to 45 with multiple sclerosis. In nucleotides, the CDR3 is TGTGCCAGCAGTTACGGCGGGACAGGAGGGGAGACCCAGTACTTC. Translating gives CASSYGGTGGETQYF.